The 26 T cell receptor beta chains listed next were all sequenced from one sample in a study of T cell repertoires in cytomegalovirus infection. TCRdb analysed the reads with MiXCR anew, one entry per CDR3 protein. Of 450,000 to 650,000 distinct CDR3 sequences detected, about 25% appear once; the ten largest clones hold around 13%. Material for sequencing was PBMCs. The receptors here all came from a human donor in good health (CMV status not recorded). Some clones in this sample may be carry-over from other donors' samples.

This clonotype was counted between two and nine times. DNA for the CDR3: TGTGCCAGTATGTGGAGCGGGAGGCCGTACAATGAGCAGTTCTTC. It is translated as CASMWSGRPYNEQFF. The chain is built from TRBV19 and TRBJ2-1; 9 nucleotides align to TRBD2. The germline CDR1 and CDR2 sequences are LNHDA and SQIVND (reference sequence). Trimming took 7 bases from V and 4 from J; bases not matched to a gene: 8. This CDR3 has 15 amino acids.

This clonotype occurred many times. This chain joins TRBV20-1 and TRBJ2-5, with 11 bases matching TRBD2. J was trimmed by 4 bases and V by 3 bases; bases with no gene match: 10. The CDR3 contains 16 residues. Germline assignment: CDR1 DFQATT and CDR2 SNEGSKA (reference sequence). The CDR3: CSARSFSGRAGETQYF. DNA for the CDR3: TGCAGTGCTAGGTCCTTTAGCGGGAGGGCCGGAGAGACCCAGTACTTC.

This clonotype was seen a handful of times. The rearrangement joins TRBV6-5 to TRBJ2-1; 9 nucleotides align to TRBD2. V lost 2 bases to trimming and J lost 10 bases; unmatched junction nucleotides: 15. The CDR3 has 17 amino acids. Looked up from germline, CDR1 is MNHEY and CDR2 is SVGAGI. CDR3 nucleotide sequence: TGTGCCAGCAGTTACCGACGCACAAGCGGGAGGTTTATAGAGCAGTTCTTC. Its translation is CASSYRRTSGRFIEQFF.

The V call is TRBV6-2 or TRBV6-3, the J call TRBJ2-5; TRBD2 agrees at 9 bases. CDR3 length equals 16 residues. The germline CDR1 and CDR2 sequences are MNHEY and SVGEGT. With V trimmed by 0 bases and J by 5 bases, 7 bases remained unmatched. CDR3 loop: CASSYSASGNRETQYF. The CDR3 region has the DNA TGTGCCAGCAGTTACTCGGCTAGCGGGAATCGTGAGACCCAGTACTTC.

This clonotype was detected ten times or more. The chain recombines TRBV7-2 with TRBJ2-3; 7 bases agree with TRBD2. Per germline, CDR1 SGHTA and CDR2 FQGNSA. The J segment lost 0 bases and the V segment lost 3 bases, leaving 6 bases of the junction unmatched. The CDR3 runs 16 residues. The CDR3, as DNA: TGTGCCAGCAGCTTTGTAGCAGCGGGAAGCACAGATACGCAGTATTTT. Protein: CASSFVAAGSTDTQYF.

This clonotype was counted a few times. The CDR3 loop reads CASTDGTSGPRIQYF. The CDR3 DNA is TGTGCCAGTACCGATGGAACTAGCGGTCCCAGGATTCAGTACTTC. The rearrangement links TRBV19 to TRBJ2-4; TRBD2 agrees at 8 bases. The J segment lost 10 bases and the V segment lost 7 bases, leaving 15 bases of the junction unmatched. Germline CDR1 is LNHDA and CDR2 is SQIVND (reference sequence). CDR3 length: 15 residues.

The chain has TRBV7-9 and TRBJ2-1; TRBD1 aligns across 7 bases. The CDR3 is 15 amino acids. CDR1 is SEHNR, CDR2 FQNEAQ, per germline (reference sequence). J lost 4 bases, V lost 4 bases, and 7 bases had no gene match. The CDR3 region has the DNA TGTGCCAGCAGCTCGACAGGGCCGGGGTACAATGAGCAGTTCTTC. This encodes CASSSTGPGYNEQFF.

The chain recombines TRBV3-1 with TRBJ2-1; 10 bases align to TRBD2. With V trimmed by 5 bases and J by 3 bases, 7 bases remained unmatched. Germline values: CDR1 LGHDT, CDR2 YNNKEL (reference sequence). The CDR3 has 16 amino acids. CDR3 in amino acids: CASSWKAGGIYNEQFF. Written as DNA, the CDR3 is TGTGCCAGCAGCTGGAAAGCGGGAGGGATCTACAATGAGCAGTTCTTC.

A few counts support this clonotype. The CDR3 nucleotides read TGCAGTGCCCAAAGGGCCAATGAGCAGTTCTTC. Protein sequence: CSAQRANEQFF. V is TRBV20-1 and J is TRBJ2-1; D gene uncertain. The germline V gene has CDR1 DFQATT and CDR2 SNEGSKA (reference sequence). Trimming took off 6 bases at V and 6 bases at J, with 9 bases between the two ends. There are 11 residues in the CDR3.

The rearrangement links TRBV28 to TRBJ1-5; D not certain. V was shortened by 3 bases and J by 1 base, with 7 bases between the two germline ends. The CDR3 extends over 14 amino acids. CDR1 is MDHEN, CDR2 SYDVKM, per germline. In DNA, the CDR3 is TGTGCCAGCAGTTTGGTGCTGAGCAATCAGCCCCAGCATTTT. This gives the protein CASSLVLSNQPQHF.

The chain joins TRBV7-3 to TRBJ2-3; D might be TRBD1 (5 bases). Trimming left V 8 bases short and J 2 bases short, with 11 bases between. CDR3 length: 13 amino acids. Germline V CDR1 and CDR2: SGHTA, FQGTGA. In nucleotides, the CDR3 is TGTGCCAGCGGGGCATCGGCCACAGATACGCAGTATTTT. Residues: CASGASATDTQYF.

This chain connects TRBV5-4 to TRBJ2-1; D gene uncertain. There are 13 residues in the CDR3. Germline V gene lookup returns CDR1 SGHNT and CDR2 YYREEE (reference sequence). V lost 1 base and J 6 bases, leaving 8 bases between the germline ends. For the CDR3, the DNA is TGTGCCAGCAGCTTGCCCGTCCTCAATGAGCAGTTCTTC. Amino acid sequence: CASSLPVLNEQFF. Based on the CDR3 plus reference TRBV5-4 and TRBJ2-1, the full variable domain is ETGVTQSPTHLIKTRGQQVTLRCSSQSGHNTVSWYQQALGQGPQFIFQYYREEENGRGNFPPRFSGLQFPNYSSELNVNALELDDSALYLCASSLPVLNEQFFGPGTRLTVL.

This chain joins TRBV20-1 and TRBJ2-2, with 8 bases identical to TRBD2. The CDR3 has 16 amino acids. Germline V CDR1 and CDR2: DFQATT, SNEGSKA (reference sequence). J was trimmed by 7 bases and V by 0 bases; bases with no gene match: 10. The CDR3 DNA is TGCAGTGCTAGAGATAGGCCAGCGGGAGTGGGCGGGGAGCTGTTTTTT. Translation: CSARDRPAGVGGELFF.

This clonotype was observed a few times. This chain connects TRBV6-2 or TRBV6-3 to TRBJ2-1; D remains ambiguous. Trimming stripped 5 bases from V and 2 bases from J, with 13 bases between. This CDR3 has 15 amino acids. Germline CDR1 and CDR2: MNHEY and SVGEGT. CDR3 sequence (DNA): TGTGCCAGCAGTAGGGTTTCCCCGGCCTACAATGAGCAGTTCTTC. Residues: CASSRVSPAYNEQFF.

This chain uses TRBV6-1 with TRBJ1-4; weak D call: TRBD1 (6 bases). V lost 2 bases and J lost 2, with 9 bases in between. The CDR3 runs to 15 residues. Germline CDR1 is MNHNS and CDR2 is SASEGT. The CDR3 nucleotides are TGTGCCAGCAGTGAACTTCAGGGGACTAATGAAAAACTGTTTTTT. This encodes CASSELQGTNEKLFF.

In its sample, this clonotype was seen many times. The CDR3 DNA is TGTGCCAGCAGTTTAGTGCCGAAATCTGGAAACACCATATATTTT. It codes for CASSLVPKSGNTIYF. The chain combines TRBV12-3 or TRBV12-4 with TRBJ1-3; no firm D call. The CDR3 contains 15 residues. Trimming pared 1 base from V and 1 base from J, leaving 8 bases between.

This clonotype was seen many times. The J gene is TRBJ2-3, the V gene TRBV6-2 or TRBV6-3, with a tentative D call TRBD1 (6 bases). Germline CDR1 and CDR2: MNHEY and SVGEGT. The CDR3 totals 16 residues. V shed 2 bases and J shed 0 bases, with 12 bases lying between them. The CDR3 sequence is CASSYVAGESTDTQYF. The CDR3, as DNA: TGTGCCAGCAGTTACGTCGCAGGGGAGAGCACAGATACGCAGTATTTT.

The chain is built from TRBV7-2 and TRBJ2-7, with TRBD2 matching over 8 bases. CDR3 length equals 13 residues. Germline-derived CDR1 and CDR2 are SGHTA and FQGNSA. Losses at the gene ends were 5 bases for V and 6 bases for J; bases not matched to a gene: 6. The CDR3 region is CASSRAGAREQYF. As DNA, the CDR3 is TGTGCCAGCAGCCGAGCGGGAGCCCGCGAGCAGTACTTC.

In this sample, this clonotype turned up a few times. The chain couples TRBV2 to TRBJ1-5; D ambiguous. Trimming shortened V by 3 bases and J by 2 bases, and 14 bases separated the two germline ends. The CDR3 totals 16 residues. Germline lookup yields CDR1 SNHLY and CDR2 FYNNEI. CDR3 loop: CASSDRQALGNQPQHF. CDR3 in DNA: TGTGCCAGCAGTGATAGGCAGGCACTTGGCAATCAGCCCCAGCATTTT.

There are a few counts of this clonotype. The gene calls are TRBV4-3 and TRBJ2-1, with D perhaps assigned TRBD1 or TRBD2 (5 bases each). This CDR3 is 16 amino acids long. CDR1 is LGHNA and CDR2 is YSLEER in the germline V gene. V lost 0 bases, J lost 0 bases, and 9 bases lay in between. CDR3 sequence reads: CASSQEGTRSYNEQFF. In DNA form, the CDR3 reads TGCGCCAGCAGCCAAGAAGGGACCCGCTCCTACAATGAGCAGTTCTTC.

The chain couples TRBV30 to TRBJ2-7, with D perhaps matching TRBD2 (6 bases). CDR1 GTSNPN and CDR2 SVGIG come from the germline V gene (reference sequence). The germline V and J ends were trimmed by 2 bases and 3 bases, with 14 bases remaining between them. The CDR3 loop spans 14 amino acids. CDR3 sequence: CAWSSAGQSYEQYV. The DNA for the CDR3 is TGTGCCTGGAGTTCCGCGGGGCAGAGCTACGAGCAGTACGTC.

This clonotype was counted a few times. This chain joins TRBV7-2 and TRBJ1-1, with D hard to call. This CDR3 is built from 13 residues. Germline V gene sequence: CDR1 SGHTA, CDR2 FQGNSA. The germline V and J ends were trimmed by 1 base and 8 bases, with 11 bases remaining between them. The CDR3, as DNA: TGTGCCAGCAGCTTAGAATTAATCAGGGAAGCTTTCTTT. Protein product: CASSLELIREAFF.

This clonotype was seen only a few times. V and J are TRBV20-1 and TRBJ1-6; D perhaps matches TRBD1 (5 bases). V shed 6 bases and J shed 4 bases, with 16 bases lying between them. The CDR3 runs to 15 residues. Germline assignment: CDR1 DFQATT and CDR2 SNEGSKA (reference sequence). This CDR3 reads CSAPEGSAYNSPLHF. Here the CDR3 DNA reads TGCAGTGCGCCCGAGGGGTCGGCTTATAATTCACCCCTCCACTTT.

This rearrangement joins TRBV2 to TRBJ2-6; 13 positions agree with TRBD2. The CDR3 loop spans 18 amino acids. The V segment lost 4 bases and the J segment 0 bases; nucleotides outside the gene matches: 3. CDR1 and CDR2 (germline): SNHLY, FYNNEI. The CDR3 spells CASSGTSGRGSGANVLTF. The CDR3 DNA reads TGTGCCAGCAGTGGAACTAGCGGGAGGGGCTCTGGGGCCAACGTCCTGACTTTC.

The chain employs TRBV29-1 and TRBJ2-5; D gene unclear. CDR1 and CDR2 (germline): SQVTM, ANQGSEA. Deletions cut 3 bases from V and 3 bases from J, with 8 bases between. This CDR3 region has 12 residues. The CDR3 DNA is TGCAGCGTTGATAGGCAGGAAGAGACCCAGTACTTC. Encoded protein: CSVDRQEETQYF.

The rearrangement uses TRBV18 and TRBJ2-1; 7 bases fit TRBD2. Trimming took 4 bases from V and 4 from J; bases not matched to a gene: 10. Germline-derived CDR1 and CDR2 are KGHSH and LQKENI. The CDR3 consists of 16 residues. CDR3 DNA: TGTGCCAGCTCACTTTCCGGGAGGCCGGGGTACAATGAGCAGTTCTTC. Translation: CASSLSGRPGYNEQFF.